This T cell receptor (beta chain) derives from a study of blood T cells in healthy people across ages. V was pared by 5 bases and J by 6 bases, with 10 bases between. The germline V gene has CDR1 SEHNR and CDR2 FQNEAQ (reference sequence). The CDR3 is 12 amino acids. This clonotype was detected a few times. The authors ran a second PCR of 7 to 11 cycles using a sample-barcoded 5' primer and a J-beta primer mix. Each CDR3 protein gets one entry after TCRdb re-called the 5' RACE reads with MiXCR. The sample includes about 1.7 million distinct CDR3 sequences, roughly 30% seen only once; the top ten take over 7%.

The sequence came from a woman aged 30 to 39 in good health. V and J are TRBV7-9 and TRBJ1-2; D is uncertain. The specimen was blood. The CDR3 reads CASSHHSHGYTF. Written as DNA, the CDR3 is TGTGCCAGCAGCCACCACTCTCATGGCTACACCTTC.